This TCR beta chain was captured in a study of blood T cell repertoires in COVID-19. Study details: Some COVID-19 samples were acute and others convalescent; all came from the United States, Italy and Spain.

The CDR3 runs 16 residues. V lost 4 bases and J lost 1, with 16 bases in between. CDR1 and CDR2 from the germline V gene are LGHDT and YNNKEL (reference sequence). Generated by immunoSEQ multiplex PCR, the TCRdb table keeps only in-frame clones and is missing some. The table records roughly 140,000 clones, approximately 88% of them present only once. Sequenced sample: peripheral blood. This chain joins TRBV3-1 (or the pseudogene TRBV3-2) and TRBJ2-5; D is unclear. The sequence was collected from an older man with acute or convalescent COVID-19. The CDR3 is CASSRLQQSTQETQYF. CDR3 nucleotide sequence: TGTGCCAGCAGCCGGCTACAGCAGTCCACCCAAGAGACCCAGTACTTC.